This T cell receptor (beta chain) derives from a study of cytomegalovirus exposure and HLA in healthy donors. The assay was immunoSEQ multiplex PCR, and TCRdb's table has in-frame clones only and misses some. This table holds 82,000 or so clones, approximately 93% found once. Study results and limitations: Usually a TCR sequence was rare, but some public TCRs were found in many donors. The classifier reportedly diagnosed cytomegalovirus status with high sensitivity and specificity.

This CDR3 comprises 15 residues. The germline CDR1 and CDR2 sequences are SEHNR and FQNEAQ (reference sequence). Trimming removed 6 bases from V and 1 base from J; junction bases left unmatched: 7. In regard to this clone: Its antigen is not identified.

This chain links TRBV7-9 with TRBJ1-1; 8 positions agree with TRBD1. Sample: PBMCs. The TCR originated in a man aged 18 to 35 in good health and CMV-seronegative. DNA for the CDR3: TGTGCCAGCAGTCGACAGGGGCGGGCGAACACTGAAGCTTTCTTT. The encoded protein is CASSRQGRANTEAFF.